Presented here are 29 T cell receptor beta chains from one specimen sequenced in a study of blood T cell repertoires in COVID-19 (dated by TCRdb to 2020 to 2021). The receptor library was made with the immunoSEQ multiplex PCR assay. In TCRdb, the immuneACCESS table is reduced to in-frame sequences with V and J assigned. These tables do not hold every clone; where another copy was compared, an unresolved V gene accounts for under half, and the others remain unexplained. This sample gives about 66,000 clones in total; 70% to 90% of them show up just once. Approximately 3.5% of the sample lies in the top ten. The sample was peripheral blood. These receptors were taken from a man in his 70s with acute or convalescent COVID-19.

The rearrangement links TRBV7-3 to TRBJ1-1; D not resolved. V shed 5 bases and J shed 2 bases, with 18 bases lying between them. Germline CDR1 and CDR2: SGHTA and FQGTGA. CDR3 length: 16 amino acids. In DNA form, the CDR3 reads TGTGCCAGCAGCCCCCAGGCGGCAGGAGGAAACACTGAAGCTTTCTTT. This codes for CASSPQAAGGNTEAFF.

The rearrangement uses TRBV12-3 or TRBV12-4 and TRBJ2-1; TRBD1 aligns across 7 bases. Trimming at V came to 6 bases and at J to 4 bases, leaving 3 bases not matched to a gene. The CDR3 is 13 amino acids. The CDR3 DNA follows: TGTGCCAGCAGCACGGGACAGTACAATGAGCAGTTCTTC. The encoded protein is CASSTGQYNEQFF.

The chain is built from TRBV28 and TRBJ2-7, with D hard to call. This CDR3 region has 12 residues. Germline V CDR1 and CDR2: MDHEN, SYDVKM. V was clipped by 4 bases and J by 0 bases, with 4 bases between them. As DNA, the CDR3 is TGTGCCAGCAGTTCGAGCTCCTACGAGCAGTACTTC. Its protein product is CASSSSSYEQYF.

This chain joins TRBV7-8 and TRBJ1-6; no definite D call. CDR1 and CDR2 (germline): SGHVS, FQNEAQ. V lost 1 base, J lost 0 bases, and 7 bases lay in between. The CDR3 is made up of 16 amino acids. CDR3: CASSLDASSYNSPLHF. CDR3 DNA sequence: TGTGCCAGCAGCTTAGACGCTAGCTCCTATAATTCACCCCTCCACTTT.

This chain joins TRBV29-1 and TRBJ1-3, with D possibly matching TRBD1 (6 bases). This CDR3 is built from 13 residues. Germline V gene lookup returns CDR1 SQVTM and CDR2 ANQGSEA. V was cut by 7 bases and J by 4 bases, with 14 bases left in between. The CDR3 sequence: CSAATGFGNTIYF. The CDR3 DNA sequence: TGCAGCGCCGCGACAGGCTTCGGAAACACCATATATTTT.

The V gene is TRBV6-2 or TRBV6-3, the J gene TRBJ2-5; 11 nucleotides match TRBD2. V lost 2 bases to trimming and J lost 1 base; unmatched junction nucleotides: 9. The CDR3 is made up of 18 amino acids. Germline V lookup: CDR1 MNHEY, CDR2 SVGEGT. CDR3 amino acids: CASSYVLLAGGPQETQYF. CDR3 sequence (DNA): TGTGCCAGCAGTTACGTCCTGCTAGCGGGGGGACCCCAAGAGACCCAGTACTTC.

V usage is TRBV9 and J usage is TRBJ1-2; unclear D gene. CDR3 length: 13 residues. Germline-derived CDR1 and CDR2 are SGDLS and YYNGEE. V was trimmed by 3 bases and J by 0 bases, leaving 6 bases between them. The CDR3 protein is CASSDGSNYGYTF. DNA for the CDR3: TGTGCCAGCAGCGACGGGTCTAACTATGGCTACACCTTC.

The chain employs TRBV6-2 or TRBV6-3 and TRBJ2-5; 8 positions agree with TRBD1. Losses at the gene ends were 5 bases for V and 5 bases for J; bases not matched to a gene: 13. The length of the CDR3 is 16 residues. Germline V gene data show CDR1 as MNHEY and CDR2 as SVGEGT. CDR3 protein: CASSLSDREAVETQYF. CDR3 sequence (DNA): TGTGCCAGCAGTCTATCGGACAGGGAGGCCGTGGAGACCCAGTACTTC.

The chain recombines TRBV20-1 with TRBJ2-7; 10 nucleotides align to TRBD1. The CDR3 consists of 14 residues. The ends lost 3 bases at V and 1 base at J; junction bases unmatched: 3. Germline CDR1 reads DFQATT; CDR2 reads SNEGSKA (reference sequence). The CDR3 DNA reads as TGCAGTGCTAGTAAGGGACAGGGGTCCTACGAGCAGTACTTC. Translation gives CSASKGQGSYEQYF.

The V gene is TRBV5-1, the J gene TRBJ2-5; 9 nucleotides align to TRBD1. The junction had 9 bases not matched to a gene; V was cut back by 4 bases and J by 5 bases. The CDR3 loop spans 15 amino acids. In germline, CDR1 is SGHRS, CDR2 YFSETQ. This CDR3 is CASSVGDREKETQYF. The CDR3, as DNA: TGCGCCAGCAGCGTGGGGGACAGGGAAAAGGAGACCCAGTACTTC.

The V call is TRBV5-1, the J call TRBJ2-2; 7 nucleotides agree with TRBD1. After removal of 1 base from V and 6 bases from J, the junction contained 9 bases not matched to a gene. Per the germline V gene, CDR1 is SGHRS and CDR2 is YFSETQ. The CDR3 extends over 16 amino acids. The CDR3 sequence is CASSLLQGKGAGELFF. The CDR3 region has the DNA TGCGCCAGCAGCTTGTTACAGGGGAAAGGGGCCGGGGAGCTGTTTTTT.

The gene calls are TRBV29-1 and TRBJ2-2, with D possibly matching TRBD2 (7 bases). Deletions cut 6 bases from V and 6 bases from J, with 20 bases between. This CDR3 is built from 15 residues. CDR1 and CDR2 (germline): SQVTM, ANQGSEA. The CDR3 nucleotides are TGCAGCGTCGGCCGCGGGGGACACCTCTCCGGGGAGCTGTTTTTT. Translation: CSVGRGGHLSGELFF.

The chain carries TRBV7-9 and TRBJ1-1, with a possible D match to TRBD1 (5 bases). Trimming pared 5 bases from V and 1 base from J, leaving 8 bases between. Germline V gives CDR1 SEHNR, CDR2 FQNEAQ (reference sequence). This CDR3 has 13 residues. CDR3 sequence: CASSMTANTEAFF. The CDR3 nucleotides are TGTGCCAGCAGCATGACAGCGAACACTGAAGCTTTCTTT.

This clone is a singleton in its sample. The rearrangement links TRBV11-3 to TRBJ2-7; possibly TRBD1 for D (6 bases). Germline CDR1 SGHNT, CDR2 YENEEA. CDR3 size: 13 residues. V was shortened by 8 bases and J by 5 bases, with 16 bases between the two germline ends. The DNA for the CDR3 is TGTGCCAGCGCCAGAGGGGGTGGGAACGAGCAGTACTTC. The encoded protein is CASARGGGNEQYF.

This rearrangement joins TRBV19 to TRBJ1-4, with TRBD1 matching 7 bases. Trimming took 3 bases from V and 1 from J; bases not matched to a gene: 5. The length of the CDR3 is 16 residues. Germline values: CDR1 LNHDA, CDR2 SQIVND (reference sequence). The CDR3 spells CASSMDRRVTNEKLFF. The DNA for the CDR3 is TGTGCCAGTAGTATGGACAGGCGAGTAACTAATGAAAAACTGTTTTTT.

CDR3 sequence (DNA): TGTGCCACCGCGACAGGCTCCTACGAGCAGTACTTC. Residues: CATATGSYEQYF. The chain is built from TRBV28 and TRBJ2-7, with D perhaps TRBD1 (6 bases). CDR1 is MDHEN and CDR2 is SYDVKM in the germline V gene. Trimming cost V 10 bases and J 0 bases, with 10 bases left between them. The CDR3 is made up of 12 amino acids.

In DNA form, the CDR3 reads TGTGCCAGCAGTTTGGGCAGGATCTATGGCTACACCTTC. It specifies CASSLGRIYGYTF. The chain employs TRBV12-3 or TRBV12-4 and TRBJ1-2; D not certain. The CDR3 loop spans 13 amino acids. V lost 3 bases to trimming and J lost 4 bases, with 9 bases between them.

The V and J genes are TRBV27 and TRBJ2-1; 9 bases are a match to TRBD1. Germline CDR1 and CDR2: MNHEY and SMNVEV (reference sequence). CDR3 size: 15 residues. V was clipped by 4 bases and J by 6 bases; unmatched bases: 7. The CDR3 DNA reads TGTGCCAGCAGTTCCACCGGGACAGGGTTCAATGAGCAGTTCTTC. Its translation is CASSSTGTGFNEQFF.

This chain uses TRBV7-3 with TRBJ1-1, with TRBD1 matching 8 bases. The V gene end was trimmed by 2 bases and the J gene end by 4 bases; junction bases not matched to a gene: 6. Germline CDR1 SGHTA, CDR2 FQGTGA. CDR3 length equals 15 residues. CDR3 in DNA: TGTGCCAGCAGCTTAGACAGGGGTTATGGCACTGAAGCTTTCTTT. As protein: CASSLDRGYGTEAFF.

This clone has just a few counts. The chain combines TRBV7-9 with TRBJ2-1; 11 bases align to TRBD1. From germline, CDR1 is SEHNR and CDR2 FQNEAQ (reference sequence). V lost 5 bases to trimming and J lost 10 bases; unmatched junction nucleotides: 13. The CDR3 runs to 16 residues. CDR3 sequence reads: CASSPLLGQGVNEQFF. In DNA, the CDR3 is TGTGCCAGCAGCCCCCTTCTGGGACAGGGGGTAAACGAGCAGTTCTTC.

The CDR3 loop is CASSKVRDYEQYF. The CDR3 nucleotides are TGTGCCAGCAGCAAAGTGAGGGACTACGAGCAGTACTTC. This chain links TRBV3-1 (or the pseudogene TRBV3-2) with TRBJ2-7, with D perhaps TRBD2 (5 bases). The CDR3 contains 13 residues. Germline lookup yields CDR1 LGHDT and CDR2 YNNKEL (reference sequence). V lost 5 bases to trimming and J lost 3 bases, with 11 bases between them.

The rearrangement joins TRBV9 to TRBJ2-1; possible D gene TRBD2, 7 bases. V was cut by 4 bases and J by 4 bases, with 15 bases left in between. The CDR3 has 15 amino acids. Looked up from germline, CDR1 is SGDLS and CDR2 is YYNGEE. CDR3 sequence (DNA): TGTGCCAGCAGCCCCTTCGGGGGGCCATACAATGAGCAGTTCTTC. Amino acid sequence: CASSPFGGPYNEQFF.

This clone was observed a few times. The V and J genes are TRBV4-2 and TRBJ1-6, with 8 bases fitting TRBD1. The CDR3 is 18 residues long. Germline V CDR1 and CDR2: LGHNA, YNFKEQ. Trimming took 0 bases from V and 3 from J; bases not matched to a gene: 7. In DNA form, the CDR3 reads TGTGCCAGCAGCCAAGATCGGCAGGGGGCTGGCTATAATTCACCCCTCCACTTT. It codes for CASSQDRQGAGYNSPLHF.

This rearrangement joins TRBV4-3 to TRBJ2-7; no clear D. This CDR3 has 17 amino acids. Trimming took 0 bases from V and 1 from J, leaving 16 bases between them. Germline assignment: CDR1 LGHNA and CDR2 YSLEER. For the CDR3, the DNA is TGCGCCAGCAGCCAAGAGGCCAGTCCCATAAAATCCTACGAGCAGTACTTC. Its translation is CASSQEASPIKSYEQYF.

The chain couples TRBV3-1 (or the pseudogene TRBV3-2) to TRBJ1-6, with 9 bases identical to TRBD1. Per germline, CDR1 LGHDT and CDR2 YNNKEL (reference sequence). The CDR3 is 17 amino acids. Unmatched junction bases numbered 5, after V lost 0 bases and J lost 5 bases. The CDR3 is CASSQERTGANNSPLHF. The DNA for the CDR3 is TGTGCCAGCAGCCAAGAAAGGACAGGGGCTAATAATTCACCCCTCCACTTT.

V usage is TRBV18 and J usage is TRBJ1-3; no definite D call. The ends were cut back, 1 base at V and 0 bases at J, with 10 bases in the middle. Germline V gives CDR1 KGHSH, CDR2 LQKENI. The CDR3 has 16 amino acids. The CDR3 DNA reads as TGTGCCAGCTCACCACTCGATACATTCTCTGGAAACACCATATATTTT. Translating gives CASSPLDTFSGNTIYF.

The chain joins TRBV6-5 to TRBJ2-7, with TRBD2 as a possible D gene (5 bases). The CDR3 runs 15 residues. Looked up from germline, CDR1 is MNHEY and CDR2 is SVGAGI. Trimming pared 5 bases from V and 4 bases from J, leaving 18 bases between. CDR3 sequence: CASSTGLRAPYEQYF. The CDR3 DNA is TGTGCCAGCAGTACTGGACTTCGGGCACCGTACGAGCAGTACTTC.

This clone has more than one count but fewer than ten. The rearrangement joins TRBV4-1 to TRBJ1-5; D gene ambiguous. V lost 3 bases and J lost 2, with 14 bases in between. CDR3 length: 16 residues. Germline CDR1 is MGHRA and CDR2 is YSYEKL. The CDR3 nucleotides are TGCGCCAGCAGCCAGACCCGATCAGGTCGCAATCAGCCCCAGCATTTT. Translated, it gives CASSQTRSGRNQPQHF.

V and J are TRBV7-2 and TRBJ1-1; D unclear. This CDR3 region has 15 residues. V lost 1 base, J lost 6 bases, and 15 bases lay in between. CDR1 SGHTA and CDR2 FQGNSA come from the germline V gene. The CDR3 loop is CASSLVRQERAEAFF. The DNA of the CDR3 is TGTGCCAGCAGCTTAGTAAGGCAGGAGAGGGCTGAAGCTTTCTTT.